A single sample is the source of the 9 T cell receptor beta chains below, sequenced in a study of cytomegalovirus exposure and HLA in healthy donors. Primers for the PCR totalled 60 Vbeta and 13 Jbeta. Sequencing used immunoSEQ multiplex PCR; TCRdb keeps in-frame clones, though not all of them. The data show some 93,000 clones, around 9.6% seen once. Sequencing was performed on PBMCs. These receptors were collected from a man between 45 and 60 years old in good health and CMV-seropositive.

CDR3 DNA: TGTGCCAGCAGCCAACCGGACAGAACTGGAAACACCATATATTTT. Translating gives CASSQPDRTGNTIYF. The rearrangement joins TRBV14 to TRBJ1-3; possibly TRBD1 for D (6 bases). The V and J ends lost 2 bases and 2 bases respectively, with 10 bases between them. Germline CDR1 SGHDN, CDR2 FVKESK. This CDR3 is built from 15 residues.

Only a few counts were recorded for this clone. The chain links TRBV28 to TRBJ2-1; 12 bases fit TRBD2. The CDR3 extends over 19 amino acids. Germline CDR1 and CDR2: MDHEN and SYDVKM. Losses at the gene ends were 5 bases for V and 0 bases for J; bases not matched to a gene: 11. CDR3 coding DNA: TGTGCCAGCAGTAGACAGGGACTAGCGGGCGTTAGCTCCTACAATGAGCAGTTCTTC. Its translation is CASSRQGLAGVSSYNEQFF.

This clone was counted a few times. The chain combines TRBV5-5 with TRBJ2-5; no clear D. The V and J ends lost 0 bases and 3 bases respectively, with 9 bases between them. CDR1 and CDR2 from the germline V gene are SGHKS and YYEKEE (reference sequence). The CDR3 contains 14 residues. CDR3 sequence reads: CASSLAASEETQYF. The CDR3 DNA reads TGTGCCAGCAGCTTGGCCGCTAGTGAAGAGACCCAGTACTTC. Full variable domain (remainder filled in from reference TRBV5-5 and TRBJ2-5): DAGVTQSPTHLIKTRGQQVTLRCSPISGHKSVSWYQQVLGQGPQFIFQYYEKEERGRGNFPDRFSARQFPNYSSELNVNALLLGDSALYLCASSLAASEETQYFGPGTRLLVL.

This clone appeared a few times. CDR3 sequence (DNA): TGTGCCAGCAGCTTGGCCGAGAGCAATCAGCCCCAGCATTTT. Protein product: CASSLAESNQPQHF. V and J are TRBV5-5 and TRBJ1-5, with D hard to call. The CDR3 spans 14 residues. V was clipped by 0 bases and J by 1 base, with 5 bases between them. Germline V gene data show CDR1 as SGHKS and CDR2 as YYEKEE (reference sequence).

This clone appeared a few times. The gene calls are TRBV30 and TRBJ2-3, with D possibly TRBD1 on 7 matching bases. V lost 0 bases and J 5 bases, leaving 12 bases between the germline ends. Germline CDR1 is GTSNPN and CDR2 is SVGIG (reference sequence). CDR3 length: 14 residues. Written as DNA, the CDR3 is TGTGCCTGGAGTGTACGGCAGGGGGGAGATACGCAGTATTTT. The encoded protein is CAWSVRQGGDTQYF. The variable domain in full, completed from reference TRBV30 and TRBJ2-3, reads SQTIHQWPATLVQPVGSPLSLECTVEGTSNPNLYWYRQAAGRGLQLLFYSVGIGQISSEVPQNLSASRPQDRQFILSSKKLLLSDSGFYLCAWSVRQGGDTQYFGPGTRLTVL.

This chain connects TRBV2 to TRBJ2-1; TRBD2 matches at 10 bases. The CDR3 extends over 19 amino acids. V gave up 3 bases and J gave up 6 bases; unmatched junction bases: 17. Germline V lookup: CDR1 SNHLY, CDR2 FYNNEI. The DNA of the CDR3 is TGTGCCAGCAGTGATGAGGCTGGTATGTGGCTAGCGGGAGCCAATGAGCAGTTCTTC. It yields the protein CASSDEAGMWLAGANEQFF.

The chain joins TRBV10-2 to TRBJ2-7; 14 bases agree with TRBD2. CDR1 WSHSY and CDR2 SAAADI come from the germline V gene. The V and J ends lost 2 bases and 12 bases, in that order; junction bases with no gene match: 6. The CDR3 sequence is 14 residues long. The CDR3 here is CASSERGLAGGVYF. For the CDR3, the DNA is TGCGCCAGCAGTGAGCGCGGACTAGCGGGAGGTGTGTACTTC.

J is TRBJ2-1 and V is TRBV5-4; 9 nucleotides line up with TRBD1. This CDR3 region has 16 residues. Germline trimming cut 2 bases from V and 8 bases from J; bases unmatched to any gene: 11. CDR1 and CDR2 from the germline V gene are SGHNT and YYREEE (reference sequence). The DNA of the CDR3 is TGTGCCAGCAGCTTCCTAGGGACAGGGTTTGGGCATGAGCAGTTCTTC. Protein sequence: CASSFLGTGFGHEQFF.

The chain employs TRBV5-4 and TRBJ2-5, with 8 bases lining up with TRBD2. CDR1 SGHNT and CDR2 YYREEE come from the germline V gene (reference sequence). The CDR3 spans 16 residues. V was pared by 4 bases and J by 4 bases, with 12 bases of the junction left unmatched. For the CDR3, the DNA is TGTGCCAGCAGCCCGACCGCGACCAGCGGGAGAGAGACCCAGTACTTC. This codes for CASSPTATSGRETQYF. The full variable domain, completed using reference TRBV5-4 and TRBJ2-5, is ETGVTQSPTHLIKTRGQQVTLRCSSQSGHNTVSWYQQALGQGPQFIFQYYREEENGRGNFPPRFSGLQFPNYSSELNVNALELDDSALYLCASSPTATSGRETQYFGPGTRLLVL.